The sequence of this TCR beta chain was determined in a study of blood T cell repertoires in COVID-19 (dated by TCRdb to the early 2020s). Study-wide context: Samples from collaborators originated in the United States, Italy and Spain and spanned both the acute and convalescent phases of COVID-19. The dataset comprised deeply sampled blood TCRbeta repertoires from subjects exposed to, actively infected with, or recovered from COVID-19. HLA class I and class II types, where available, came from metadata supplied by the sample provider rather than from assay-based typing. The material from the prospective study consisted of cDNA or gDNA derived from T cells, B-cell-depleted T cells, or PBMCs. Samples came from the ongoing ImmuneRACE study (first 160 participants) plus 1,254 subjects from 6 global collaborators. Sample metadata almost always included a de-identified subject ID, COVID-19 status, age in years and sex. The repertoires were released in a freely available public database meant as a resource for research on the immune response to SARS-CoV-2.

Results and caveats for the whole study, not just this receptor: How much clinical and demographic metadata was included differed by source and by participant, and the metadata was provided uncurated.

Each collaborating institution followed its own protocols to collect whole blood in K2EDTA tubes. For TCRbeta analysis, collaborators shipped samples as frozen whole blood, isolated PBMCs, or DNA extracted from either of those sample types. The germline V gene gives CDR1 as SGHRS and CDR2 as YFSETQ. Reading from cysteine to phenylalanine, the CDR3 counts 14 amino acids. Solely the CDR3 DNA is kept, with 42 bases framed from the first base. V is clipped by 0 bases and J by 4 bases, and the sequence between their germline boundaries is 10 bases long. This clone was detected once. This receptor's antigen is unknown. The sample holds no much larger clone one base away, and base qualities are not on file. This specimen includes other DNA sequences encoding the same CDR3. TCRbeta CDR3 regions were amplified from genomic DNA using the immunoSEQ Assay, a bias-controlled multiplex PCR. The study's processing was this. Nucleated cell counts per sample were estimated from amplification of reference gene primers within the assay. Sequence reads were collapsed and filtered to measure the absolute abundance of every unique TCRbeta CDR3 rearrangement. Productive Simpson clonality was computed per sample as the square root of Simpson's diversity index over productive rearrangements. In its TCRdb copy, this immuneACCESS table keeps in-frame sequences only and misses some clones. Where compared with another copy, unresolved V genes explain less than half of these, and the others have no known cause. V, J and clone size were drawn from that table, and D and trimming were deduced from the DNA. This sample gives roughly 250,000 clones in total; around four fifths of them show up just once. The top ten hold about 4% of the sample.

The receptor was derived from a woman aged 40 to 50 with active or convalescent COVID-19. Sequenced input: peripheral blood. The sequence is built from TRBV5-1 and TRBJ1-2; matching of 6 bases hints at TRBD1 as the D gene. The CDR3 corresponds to CASSLGQGLYGYTF. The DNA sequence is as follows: TGCGCCAGCAGCTTGGGCCAGGGGCTCTATGGCTACACCTTC.